The 6 T cell receptor beta chains reported below all come from one sample, sequenced in a study of cytomegalovirus exposure and HLA in healthy donors. The PCR used 60 Vbeta and 13 Jbeta primers. Libraries were prepared by immunoSEQ multiplex PCR; TCRdb keeps only in-frame clonotypes and omits some of them. Among 150,000 or so clones, over 60% were seen once, and the ten largest hold around 0.97%. Material: PBMCs. These receptors came from a woman between 45 and 60 years old in good health and CMV-seropositive.

The rearrangement joins TRBV19 to TRBJ1-5; TRBD1 aligns across 9 bases. Germline CDR1 reads LNHDA; CDR2 reads SQIVND (reference sequence). The junction had 12 bases not matched to a gene; V was cut back by 6 bases and J by 6 bases. The CDR3 is 16 residues long. The CDR3 coding sequence is TGTGCCAGTAGCACGAACTACAGGGGGCATGGTCAGCCCCAGCATTTT. As protein: CASSTNYRGHGQPQHF.

The J gene is TRBJ2-3, the V gene TRBV9; D possibly corresponds to TRBD2 (6 bases). Trimming stripped 3 bases from V and 8 bases from J, with 25 bases between. CDR1 and CDR2 from the germline V gene are SGDLS and YYNGEE. The CDR3 covers 17 residues. Here the CDR3 DNA reads TGTGCCAGCAGCGAGGGAACTGGTACGGGAGCTTATGGTACGCAGTATTTT. Translation gives CASSEGTGTGAYGTQYF.

The CDR3 loop is CAIRDRAGRGTGELFF. CDR3 bases: TGTGCCATCCGGGACAGGGCGGGGCGGGGGACCGGGGAGCTGTTTTTT. The chain recombines TRBV7-8 with TRBJ2-2, with 9 bases that match TRBD1. CDR3 size: 16 residues. V lost 10 bases to trimming and J lost 5 bases; unmatched junction nucleotides: 14. CDR1 is SGHVS and CDR2 is FQNEAQ in the germline V gene.

V gene TRBV4-1 combines with J gene TRBJ1-4; a possible D gene is TRBD1 (5 bases). The CDR3 runs to 15 residues. The V end lost 0 bases, the J end lost 4 bases, and 9 bases lay between the germline ends. Germline V gene data show CDR1 as MGHRA and CDR2 as YSYEKL. The CDR3 nucleotides read TGCGCCAGCAGCCAAGAGGGGCAGCATAATGAAAAACTGTTTTTT. It encodes CASSQEGQHNEKLFF.

This chain uses TRBV28 with TRBJ2-3; D is unresolved. This CDR3 spans 13 amino acids. V gave up 6 bases and J gave up 5 bases, with 12 bases separating them. The germline V gene encodes CDR1 MDHEN and CDR2 SYDVKM. The CDR3: CASSYIRGDTQYF. CDR3 in DNA: TGTGCCAGCAGCTATATCCGTGGAGATACGCAGTATTTT.

The chain is built from TRBV30 and TRBJ2-7, with 7 bases lining up with TRBD2. CDR1 and CDR2 (germline): GTSNPN, SVGIG (reference sequence). The CDR3 extends over 12 amino acids. Unmatched junction bases numbered 6, after V lost 3 bases and J lost 7 bases. Here the CDR3 reads CAWSPWGGEQYF. DNA of the CDR3: TGTGCCTGGAGCCCCTGGGGGGGAGAGCAGTACTTC. Supplemented by reference TRBV30 and TRBJ2-7, the full variable domain reads SQTIHQWPATLVQPVGSPLSLECTVEGTSNPNLYWYRQAAGRGLQLLFYSVGIGQISSEVPQNLSASRPQDRQFILSSKKLLLSDSGFYLCAWSPWGGEQYFGPGTRLTVT.